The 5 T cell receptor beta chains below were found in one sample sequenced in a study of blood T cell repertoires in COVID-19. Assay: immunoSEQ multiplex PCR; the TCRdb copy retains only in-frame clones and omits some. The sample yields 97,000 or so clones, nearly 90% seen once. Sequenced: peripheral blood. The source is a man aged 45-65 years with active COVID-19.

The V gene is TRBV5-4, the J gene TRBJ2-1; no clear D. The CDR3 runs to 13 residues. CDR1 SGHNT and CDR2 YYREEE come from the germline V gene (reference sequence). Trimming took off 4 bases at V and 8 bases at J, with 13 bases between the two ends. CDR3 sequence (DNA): TGTGCCAGCAGCCCTCCTGAGATGCATGAGCAGTTCTTC. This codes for CASSPPEMHEQFF.

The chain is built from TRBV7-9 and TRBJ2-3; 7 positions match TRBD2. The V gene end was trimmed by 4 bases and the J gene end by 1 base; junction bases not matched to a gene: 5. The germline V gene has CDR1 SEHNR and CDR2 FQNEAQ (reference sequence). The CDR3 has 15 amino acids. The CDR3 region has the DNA TGTGCCAGCAGCTGGGGGGGGAGCCGCACAGATACGCAGTATTTT. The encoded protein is CASSWGGSRTDTQYF.

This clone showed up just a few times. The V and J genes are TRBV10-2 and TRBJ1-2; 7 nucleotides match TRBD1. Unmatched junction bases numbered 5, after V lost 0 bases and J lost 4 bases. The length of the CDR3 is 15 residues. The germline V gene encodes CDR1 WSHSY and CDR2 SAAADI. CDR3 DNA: TGCGCCAGCAGTGAGTCCGGAGGGACAGCCTATGGCTACACCTTC. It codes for CASSESGGTAYGYTF.

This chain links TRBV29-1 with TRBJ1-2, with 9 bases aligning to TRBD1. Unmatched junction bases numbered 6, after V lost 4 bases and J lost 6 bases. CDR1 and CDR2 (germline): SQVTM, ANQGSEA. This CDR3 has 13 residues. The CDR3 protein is CSVGDRGYDGYTF. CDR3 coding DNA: TGCAGCGTTGGTGACAGGGGGTACGATGGCTACACCTTC.

CDR3 bases: TGTGCCAGCAGCACCGGGACTAGCGGGGGTATCACAGATACGCAGTATTTT. Its translation is CASSTGTSGGITDTQYF. V is TRBV5-4 and J is TRBJ2-3, with 14 bases identical to TRBD2. V lost 4 bases to trimming and J lost 2 bases; unmatched junction nucleotides: 6. This CDR3 is 17 amino acids long. CDR1 is SGHNT and CDR2 is YYREEE in the germline V gene (reference sequence).